The subject of this entry is one T cell receptor beta chain. This specimen comes from a study of cytomegalovirus exposure and HLA in healthy donors. The CDR3 is 12 amino acids. Germline V CDR1 and CDR2: GTSNPN, SVGIG (reference sequence). The junction had 2 bases not matched to a gene; V was cut back by 7 bases and J by 4 bases. Amplification used 60 Vbeta primers and 13 Jbeta primers. Some clones are missing from TCRdb's copy, which holds only in-frame ones; the method was immunoSEQ multiplex PCR. This sample has under 150,000 clones, with over 70% found just once. This TCR was sampled from a woman aged 45-59 years in good health and CMV-seropositive. Source material: PBMCs. V usage is TRBV30 and J usage is TRBJ1-4; TRBD1 matches at 8 bases. CDR3 region: CALQGGNEKLFF. The CDR3 DNA is TGTGCCTTACAGGGGGGTAATGAAAAACTGTTTTTT.